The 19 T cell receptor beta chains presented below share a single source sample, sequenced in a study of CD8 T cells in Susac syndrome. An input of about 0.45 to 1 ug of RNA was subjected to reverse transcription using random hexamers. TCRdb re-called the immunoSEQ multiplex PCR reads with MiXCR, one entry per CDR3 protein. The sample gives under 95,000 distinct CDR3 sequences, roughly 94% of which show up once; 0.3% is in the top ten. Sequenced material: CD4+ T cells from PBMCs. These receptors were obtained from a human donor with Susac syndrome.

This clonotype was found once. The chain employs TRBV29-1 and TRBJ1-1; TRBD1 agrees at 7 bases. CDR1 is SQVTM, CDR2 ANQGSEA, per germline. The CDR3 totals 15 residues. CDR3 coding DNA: TGCATCACCCGGACAGGACCCTCCGTGGCCACTGAAGCTTTCTTT. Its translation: CITRTGPSVATEAFF.

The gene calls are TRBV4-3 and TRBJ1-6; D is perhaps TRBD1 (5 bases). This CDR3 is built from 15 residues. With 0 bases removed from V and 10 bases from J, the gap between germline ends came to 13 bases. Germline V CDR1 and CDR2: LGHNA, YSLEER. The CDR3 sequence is CASSQEWGSGSPLHF. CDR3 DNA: TGCGCCAGCAGCCAAGAATGGGGGTCGGGGTCACCCCTCCACTTT.

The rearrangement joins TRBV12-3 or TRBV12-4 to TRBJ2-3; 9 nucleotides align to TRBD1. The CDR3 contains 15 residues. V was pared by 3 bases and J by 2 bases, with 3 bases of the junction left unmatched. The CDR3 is CASSLRDRATDTQYF. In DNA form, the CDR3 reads TGTGCCAGCAGTTTGAGGGACAGGGCCACAGATACGCAGTATTTT.

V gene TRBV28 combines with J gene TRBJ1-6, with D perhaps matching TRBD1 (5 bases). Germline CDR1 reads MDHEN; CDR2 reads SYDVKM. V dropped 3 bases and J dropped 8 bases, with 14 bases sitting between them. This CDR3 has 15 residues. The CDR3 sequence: CASSLGVIVYSPLHF. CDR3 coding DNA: TGTGCCAGCAGTTTGGGGGTGATCGTCTATTCACCCCTCCACTTT.

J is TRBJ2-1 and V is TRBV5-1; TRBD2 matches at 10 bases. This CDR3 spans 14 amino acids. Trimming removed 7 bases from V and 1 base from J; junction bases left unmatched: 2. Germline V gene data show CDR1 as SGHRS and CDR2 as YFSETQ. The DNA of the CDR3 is TGCGCCAGCGCACTAGCGGGGTCCTACAATGAGCAGTTCTTC. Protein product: CASALAGSYNEQFF.

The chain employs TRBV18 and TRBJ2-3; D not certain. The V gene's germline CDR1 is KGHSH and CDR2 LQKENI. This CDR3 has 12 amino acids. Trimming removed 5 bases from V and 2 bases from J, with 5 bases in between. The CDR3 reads CASSSSTDTQYF. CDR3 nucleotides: TGTGCCAGCTCATCTTCCACAGATACGCAGTATTTT.

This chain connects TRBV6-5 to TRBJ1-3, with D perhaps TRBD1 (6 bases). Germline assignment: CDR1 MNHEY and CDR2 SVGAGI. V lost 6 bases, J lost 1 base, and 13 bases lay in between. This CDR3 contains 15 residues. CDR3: CASSFTGQSGNTIYF. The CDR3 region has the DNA TGTGCCAGCAGCTTCACTGGACAGTCTGGAAACACCATATATTTT.

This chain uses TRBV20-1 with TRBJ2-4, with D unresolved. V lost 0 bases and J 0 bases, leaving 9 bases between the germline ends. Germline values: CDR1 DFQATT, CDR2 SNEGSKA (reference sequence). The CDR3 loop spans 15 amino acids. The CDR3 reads CSARDKGLAKNIQYF. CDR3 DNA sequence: TGCAGTGCTAGAGATAAAGGCCTAGCCAAAAACATTCAGTACTTC.

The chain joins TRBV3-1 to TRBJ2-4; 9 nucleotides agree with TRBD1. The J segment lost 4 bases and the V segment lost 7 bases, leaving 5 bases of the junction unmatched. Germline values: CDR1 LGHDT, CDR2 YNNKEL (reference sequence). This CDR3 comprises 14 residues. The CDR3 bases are TGTGCCAGCACCCCGGACAGGGGTAAAAACATTCAGTACTTC. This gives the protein CASTPDRGKNIQYF.

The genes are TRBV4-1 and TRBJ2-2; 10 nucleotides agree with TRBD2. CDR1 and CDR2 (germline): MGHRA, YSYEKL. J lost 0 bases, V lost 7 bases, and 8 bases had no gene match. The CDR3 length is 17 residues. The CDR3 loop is CASTESSGGANTGELFF. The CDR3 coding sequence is TGCGCCAGCACTGAGTCGAGCGGGGGGGCGAACACCGGGGAGCTGTTTTTT.

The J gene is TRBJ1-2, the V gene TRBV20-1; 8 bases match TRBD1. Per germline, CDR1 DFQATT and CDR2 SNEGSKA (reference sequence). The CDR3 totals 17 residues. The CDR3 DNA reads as TGCAGCGCCCCGACCACGACATGGGACCAGGGGGCCGGTGGCTACACCTTC. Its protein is CSAPTTTWDQGAGGYTF.

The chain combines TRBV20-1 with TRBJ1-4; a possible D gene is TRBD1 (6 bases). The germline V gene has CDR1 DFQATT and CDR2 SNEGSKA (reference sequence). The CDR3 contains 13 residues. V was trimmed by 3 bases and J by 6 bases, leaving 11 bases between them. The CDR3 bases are TGCAGTGCTAGGGAATACAGGGATGAAAAACTGTTTTTT. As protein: CSAREYRDEKLFF.

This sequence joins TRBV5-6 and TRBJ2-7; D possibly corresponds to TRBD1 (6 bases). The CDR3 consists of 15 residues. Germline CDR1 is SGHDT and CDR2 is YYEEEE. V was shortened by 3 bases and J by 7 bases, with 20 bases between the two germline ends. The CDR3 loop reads CASSSYRDIFLEQYF. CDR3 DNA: TGTGCCAGCAGCTCGTATCGGGACATTTTTTTGGAGCAGTACTTC.

The DNA for the CDR3 is TGTGCCAGCAGTTACGGGGTTACCTACGAGCAGTACTTC. Translating gives CASSYGVTYEQYF. V is TRBV6-6 and J is TRBJ2-7; D gene uncertain. Germline V gene data show CDR1 as MNHNY and CDR2 as SVGAGI (reference sequence). The CDR3 length is 13 residues. Trimming took off 2 bases at V and 2 bases at J, with 7 bases between the two ends.

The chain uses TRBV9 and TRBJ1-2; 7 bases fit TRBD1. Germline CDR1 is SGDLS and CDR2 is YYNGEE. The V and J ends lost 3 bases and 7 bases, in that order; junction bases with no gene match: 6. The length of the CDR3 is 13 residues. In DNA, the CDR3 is TGTGCCAGCAGCGCATTACAGGGGATTGGCTACACCTTC. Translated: CASSALQGIGYTF.

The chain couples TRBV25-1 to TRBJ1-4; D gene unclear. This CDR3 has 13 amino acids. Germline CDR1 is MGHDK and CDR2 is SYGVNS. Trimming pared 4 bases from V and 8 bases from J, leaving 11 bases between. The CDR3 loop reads CASSAARGEKLFF. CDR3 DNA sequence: TGTGCCAGCAGTGCTGCTCGGGGAGAAAAACTGTTTTTT.

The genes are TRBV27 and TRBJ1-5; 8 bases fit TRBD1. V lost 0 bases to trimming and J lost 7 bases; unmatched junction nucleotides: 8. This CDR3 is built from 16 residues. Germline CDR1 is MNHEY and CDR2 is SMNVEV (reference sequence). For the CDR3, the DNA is TGTGCCAGCAGTTTATCCTCAGGGGGCGCGGGGCAGCCCCAGCATTTT. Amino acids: CASSLSSGGAGQPQHF.

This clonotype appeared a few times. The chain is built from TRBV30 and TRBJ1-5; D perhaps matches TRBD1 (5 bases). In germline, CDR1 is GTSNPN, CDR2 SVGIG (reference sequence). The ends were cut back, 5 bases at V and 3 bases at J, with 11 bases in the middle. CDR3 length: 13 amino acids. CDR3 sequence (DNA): TGTGCCTGGGCCGGGGGGGACAATCAGCCCCAGCATTTT. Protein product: CAWAGGDNQPQHF.

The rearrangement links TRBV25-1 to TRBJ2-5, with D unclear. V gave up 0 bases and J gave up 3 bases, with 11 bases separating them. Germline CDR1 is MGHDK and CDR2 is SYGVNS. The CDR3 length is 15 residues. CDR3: CASSEYRLGKETQYF. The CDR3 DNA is TGTGCCAGCAGTGAATACCGGTTGGGTAAAGAGACCCAGTACTTC.